This T cell receptor (beta chain) was sequenced for a study of cytomegalovirus exposure and HLA in healthy donors. Overall study results and limits: Reportedly, HLA-A and HLA-B alleles of most subjects were accurately predicted from TCR beta. The authors later linked a missense DCLRE1C variant to TCR beta V- and J-gene trimming.

With regard to this clone: Antigen: not known.

Samples came from healthy bone marrow donors. Researchers ran the PCR with 60 Vbeta and 13 Jbeta primers. The data were produced by immunoSEQ multiplex PCR, yet TCRdb's version contains in-frame clones alone and is incomplete. The repertoire includes 140,000 to 150,000 clones, 80% of them detected once, and 4.5% sits in the top ten. Per the germline V gene, CDR1 is SGHNT and CDR2 is YYREEE (reference sequence). The length of the CDR3 is 14 residues. Trimming pared 4 bases from V and 0 bases from J, leaving 10 bases between. The TCR was taken from a man in his forties in good health and CMV-seronegative. The rearrangement uses TRBV5-4 and TRBJ1-1; D remains unclear. Sample: PBMCs. CDR3 loop: CASSVDGLNTEAFF. CDR3 DNA: TGTGCCAGCAGCGTGGACGGTTTGAACACTGAAGCTTTCTTT.